The next 13 T cell receptor beta chains were all read from a single sample in a study of blood T cell repertoires in COVID-19. Repertoires were generated with immunoSEQ multiplex PCR, while TCRdb's copy carries only in-frame clones and drops some. The data show 110,000 to 150,000 clones, with 84% seen just once and 5.5% held by the top ten. The sample comprised PBMCs or T cells enriched from blood (not recorded which). The receptors here all came from a man in his forties with acute COVID-19.

The chain links TRBV28 to TRBJ1-5; 11 bases fit TRBD1. This CDR3 spans 16 amino acids. Germline V gene sequence: CDR1 MDHEN, CDR2 SYDVKM. The ends lost 2 bases at V and 6 bases at J; junction bases unmatched: 6. The chain's CDR3 is CASSLNGQGARQPQHF. The CDR3 DNA is TGTGCCAGCAGTTTAAATGGACAGGGGGCGCGTCAGCCCCAGCATTTT.

The chain has TRBV30 and TRBJ2-5; TRBD2 is a possible D gene (6 bases). V gave up 3 bases and J gave up 5 bases, with 19 bases separating them. CDR1 is GTSNPN, CDR2 SVGIG, per germline (reference sequence). CDR3 length: 15 amino acids. CDR3 nucleotides: TGTGCCTGGAGCCGGGAGCACCGAACGGTGGAGACCCAGTACTTC. Protein sequence: CAWSREHRTVETQYF.

This chain links TRBV19 with TRBJ1-6; 9 positions match TRBD1. V was pared by 5 bases and J by 2 bases, with 4 bases of the junction left unmatched. Germline V gene lookup returns CDR1 LNHDA and CDR2 SQIVND (reference sequence). This CDR3 has 16 residues. The CDR3 here is CASSEQGAAYNSPLHF. The CDR3 nucleotides are TGTGCCAGTAGTGAACAGGGGGCAGCCTATAATTCACCCCTCCACTTT.

The chain recombines TRBV2 with TRBJ1-6; D is possibly TRBD1 (6 bases). V was cut by 4 bases and J by 8 bases, with 15 bases left in between. CDR1 is SNHLY and CDR2 is FYNNEI in the germline V gene. The CDR3 contains 15 residues. DNA for the CDR3: TGTGCCAGCAGTGTTCTATCAGGGGATCATTCACCCCTCCACTTT. Protein: CASSVLSGDHSPLHF.

V is TRBV27 and J is TRBJ2-5; 8 bases are a match to TRBD2. From germline, CDR1 is MNHEY and CDR2 SMNVEV (reference sequence). This CDR3 has 14 residues. The junction had 5 bases not matched to a gene; V was cut back by 4 bases and J by 4 bases. CDR3 DNA: TGTGCCAGCAGTTCCCGGGGGGGCCCAGAGACCCAGTACTTC. This gives the protein CASSSRGGPETQYF.

The V and J genes are TRBV3-1 (or the pseudogene TRBV3-2) and TRBJ2-7, with 7 bases identical to TRBD1. V gave up 4 bases and J gave up 6 bases; unmatched junction bases: 12. Germline-derived CDR1 and CDR2 are LGHDT and YNNKEL (reference sequence). The length of the CDR3 is 15 residues. The CDR3: CASSPWNRGQIEQYF. In nucleotides, the CDR3 is TGTGCCAGCAGCCCCTGGAACAGGGGCCAAATCGAGCAGTACTTC.

The chain employs TRBV2 and TRBJ2-5; 12 bases map to TRBD1. CDR1 and CDR2 from the germline V gene are SNHLY and FYNNEI. The CDR3 is 15 amino acids. The ends lost 7 bases at V and 6 bases at J; junction bases unmatched: 9. The DNA of the CDR3 is TGTGCCAGCAAATCGGGACAGGGGGCTCTACAGACCCAGTACTTC. This encodes CASKSGQGALQTQYF.

The chain recombines TRBV18 with TRBJ1-2; no definite D call. The CDR3 has 15 residues. Germline assignment: CDR1 KGHSH and CDR2 LQKENI. The germline V and J ends were trimmed by 1 base and 2 bases, with 11 bases remaining between them. In nucleotides, the CDR3 is TGTGCCAGCTCACCACGAGAAGTCCTCAACTATGGCTACACCTTC. Translation: CASSPREVLNYGYTF.

V and J are TRBV4-3 and TRBJ2-7; D is perhaps TRBD1 (6 bases). The CDR3 is 20 residues long. Germline assignment: CDR1 LGHNA and CDR2 YSLEER. V lost 0 bases to trimming and J lost 1 base, with 25 bases between them. This chain's CDR3 is CASSQDLKAPNRDTSYEQYF. The CDR3 coding sequence is TGCGCCAGCAGCCAAGATTTAAAGGCCCCCAACAGGGATACATCCTACGAGCAGTACTTC.

The chain has TRBV7-2 and TRBJ2-5; TRBD2 aligns across 7 bases. The ends lost 0 bases at V and 4 bases at J; junction bases unmatched: 8. This CDR3 has 16 amino acids. CDR1 and CDR2 from the germline V gene are SGHTA and FQGNSA. CDR3 amino acids: CASSLALPGGTETQYF. The CDR3 nucleotides are TGTGCCAGCAGCTTAGCGTTGCCGGGGGGAACAGAGACCCAGTACTTC. Supplemented by reference TRBV7-2 and TRBJ2-5, the full variable domain reads GAGVSQSPSNKVTEKGKDVELRCDPISGHTALYWYRQSLGQGLEFLIYFQGNSAPDKSGLPSDRFSAERTGGSVSTLTIQRTQQEDSAVYLCASSLALPGGTETQYFGPGTRLLVL.

V usage is TRBV24-1 and J usage is TRBJ1-1; D not resolved. CDR1 and CDR2 from the germline V gene are KGHDR and SFDVKD. V gave up 7 bases and J gave up 3 bases, with 11 bases separating them. The CDR3 extends over 13 amino acids. As DNA, the CDR3 is TGTGCCACCAGCCCGGACTCATACACTGAAGCTTTCTTT. Translated: CATSPDSYTEAFF.

This clone was observed a few times. The V and J genes are TRBV30 and TRBJ1-1, with a possible D match to TRBD1 (6 bases). The CDR3 length is 16 residues. Trimming stripped 3 bases from V and 6 bases from J, with 23 bases between. The germline CDR1 and CDR2 sequences are GTSNPN and SVGIG (reference sequence). The CDR3 nucleotides read TGTGCCTGGAGCCAACGGTGGGGGGGCTATGGGGCTGAAGCTTTCTTT. Residues: CAWSQRWGGYGAEAFF.

This sequence joins TRBV28 and TRBJ1-6; 10 nucleotides align to TRBD1. Per the germline V gene, CDR1 is MDHEN and CDR2 is SYDVKM. The trim removed 5 bases at V and 11 bases at J, leaving 3 bases unmatched. CDR3 length: 13 amino acids. DNA for the CDR3: TGTGCCAGCAGTCGGACAGGGGGGACACCCCTCCACTTT. Protein product: CASSRTGGTPLHF.